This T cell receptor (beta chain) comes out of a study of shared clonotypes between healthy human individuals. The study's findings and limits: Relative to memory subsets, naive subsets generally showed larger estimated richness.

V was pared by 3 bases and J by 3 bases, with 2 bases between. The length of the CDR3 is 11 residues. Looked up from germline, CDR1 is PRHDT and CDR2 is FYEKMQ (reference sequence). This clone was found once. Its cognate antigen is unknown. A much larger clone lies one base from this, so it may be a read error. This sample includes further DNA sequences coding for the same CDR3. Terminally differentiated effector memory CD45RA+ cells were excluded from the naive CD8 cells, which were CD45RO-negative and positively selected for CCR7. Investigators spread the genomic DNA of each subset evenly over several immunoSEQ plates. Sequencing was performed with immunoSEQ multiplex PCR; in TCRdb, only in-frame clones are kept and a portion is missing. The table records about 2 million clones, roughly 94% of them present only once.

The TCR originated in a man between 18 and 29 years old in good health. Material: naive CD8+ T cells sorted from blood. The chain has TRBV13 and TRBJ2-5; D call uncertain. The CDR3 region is CASSFEETQYF. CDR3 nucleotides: TGTGCCAGCAGCTTCGAAGAGACCCAGTACTTC. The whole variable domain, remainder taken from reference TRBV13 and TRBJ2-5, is AAGVIQSPRHLIKEKRETATLKCYPIPRHDTVYWYQQGPGQDPQFLISFYEKMQSDKGSIPDRFSAQQFSDYHSELNMSSLELGDSALYFCASSFEETQYFGPGTRLLVL.